What follows describes a single T cell receptor (beta chain). This study enrolled people aged about 18 to 100 from about two dozen US geographic areas. Cohort 3 donors counted as recovered after two negative PCRs, clearance, or resolved symptoms. This entry belongs to a study of blood T cell repertoires in COVID-19. On the study more broadly: T cells, B-cell-depleted T cells, or PBMCs supplied cDNA or gDNA.

As processed by the authors: Amplifying reference gene primers gave estimates of nucleated cell counts. Profiled with immunoSEQ multiplex PCR; TCRdb holds only in-frame clones, not every one. The V and J calls and clone size were taken over from that table, and D and trimming were inferred from the DNA. This sample has 250,000 to 350,000 clones; 80% to 90% occur once, and the top ten carry under 2.5%. The CDR3 loop spans 15 amino acids. V lost 3 bases to trimming and J lost 3 bases, with 11 bases between them. Germline values: CDR1 SEHNR, CDR2 FQNEAQ (reference sequence). Sequencing was carried out using PBMCs or T cells enriched from blood (not recorded which). This receptor was obtained from a woman aged 18-35 years who had recovered from COVID-19. The rearrangement uses TRBV7-9 and TRBJ1-4; a possible D gene is TRBD1 (6 bases). The CDR3 DNA is TGTGCCAGCAGCTTTGGAGGACAGCCTAATGAAAAACTGTTTTTT. It encodes CASSFGGQPNEKLFF.